The clone carrying this T cell receptor beta chain showed up just a few times. The antigen is not known. The listed genes are named as in mouse. The assay was immunoSEQ multiplex PCR, and TCRdb's table has in-frame clones only and misses some. The table records roughly 7,300 clones, 50% of them present only once. This sample stems from a study of tissue T cells after allogeneic stem cell transplantation. The study, taken as a whole, reports: In patients and mice, blood and spleen missed much of tissue repertoire. Sampling depth was limited, and the cohort was small and clinically varied.

This sample's time point: mouse harvest day 7 after allogeneic transplant. The graft held 10^6 splenic CD5+ T cells and 10^7 T-cell-depleted bone marrow cells. Tissues came from B6→BALB/c major-mismatch GVHD mice at day 7 or 14. The sample comprised gut tissue. The source is a female BALB/c mouse given C57BL/6 T cells with graft-versus-host disease after an allogeneic hematopoietic cell transplant.

The CDR3 region is CASSDAQSSYEQYF. CDR3 bases read: TGTGCCAGCAGTGATGCGCAGAGCTCCTATGAACAGTAC. The rearrangement joins TRBV13-1 to TRBJ2-7; D is uncertain. The CDR3 is cut off 1 residue early in the read; its end comes from the germline J gene. This CDR3 spans 14 amino acids. Trimming shortened V by 0 bases and J by 0 bases, and 7 bases separated the two germline ends. Germline V gives CDR1 NSHNY, CDR2 SYGAGN.